This T cell receptor beta chain was recorded in a study of graft-versus-host responses after intestinal transplantation. Study findings and constraints: Early post-transplant HvG declines were associated with peak circulating GvH clone levels.

V lost 0 bases, J lost 5 bases, and 7 bases stayed unmatched. Per germline, CDR1 MNHNY and CDR2 SVGAGI (reference sequence). The CDR3 spans 16 residues. Data came from immunoSEQ multiplex PCR; TCRdb stores just in-frame clones and leaves some out. The sample yields 100,000 to 120,000 clones, 93% seen once. In the case of this clone: Its specificity is not known. Other DNA variants within this sample encode the same CDR3.

Material: unstimulated CD8+ T cells sorted from spleen or lymph node cells, obtained before intestinal transplant. The chain links TRBV6-6 to TRBJ2-1, with 7 bases identical to TRBD2. The sequence was collected from a human donor who received an intestinal transplant. This CDR3 is CASSYSIGLADNEQFF. CDR3 DNA: TGTGCCAGCAGTTACTCGATCGGGCTAGCGGACAATGAGCAGTTCTTC.